These 20 T cell receptor beta chains originate from one sample sequenced in a study of cytomegalovirus exposure and HLA in healthy donors. Libraries were prepared by immunoSEQ multiplex PCR; TCRdb keeps only in-frame clonotypes and omits some of them. Counted here are about 220,000 clones, around 88% occurring once; the ten biggest clones make up 2.9%. Sequenced material: PBMCs. These receptors were collected from a woman aged 18-29 years in good health and CMV-seronegative.

This clone showed up just a few times. The chain uses TRBV7-6 and TRBJ1-1; tentatively, D is TRBD1 (6 bases). V lost 5 bases and J 4 bases, leaving 14 bases between the germline ends. The CDR3 sequence is 14 residues long. Germline V gives CDR1 SGHVS, CDR2 FNYEAQ. The CDR3 DNA reads as TGTGCCAGCAGCAAACAGGGTGGGAGCACTGAAGCTTTCTTT. Translated: CASSKQGGSTEAFF.

The genes are TRBV6-5 and TRBJ1-2; perhaps TRBD1 as D (5 bases). Germline CDR1 MNHEY, CDR2 SVGAGI. CDR3 length equals 11 residues. Trimming removed 8 bases from V and 8 bases from J, with 12 bases in between. The CDR3, as DNA: TGTGCCAGCGGGGGGACGGTCGGCTACACCTTC. Protein sequence: CASGGTVGYTF.

This clone has just a few counts. V is TRBV4-3 and J is TRBJ1-2; 8 nucleotides align to TRBD1. Germline lookup yields CDR1 LGHNA and CDR2 YSLEER. With 1 base clipped from V and 5 bases from J, the junction kept 6 bases outside the gene matches. This CDR3 contains 15 residues. DNA for the CDR3: TGCGCCAGCAGCCAAGTATTGGACAGGGAATATGGCTACACCTTC. Amino acids: CASSQVLDREYGYTF.

This clone was observed a few times. V usage is TRBV5-4 and J usage is TRBJ2-5, with 7 bases that match TRBD1. V dropped 3 bases and J dropped 7; count of bases not matched to a gene: 3. Germline loops: CDR1 SGHNT, CDR2 YYREEE (reference sequence). This CDR3 contains 12 residues. The CDR3 DNA follows: TGTGCCAGCAGCTATAACAGGGGGACCCAGTACTTC. It is translated as CASSYNRGTQYF.

V gene TRBV11-2 combines with J gene TRBJ2-1; TRBD2 might be the D (6 bases). Trimming took off 1 base at V and 0 bases at J, with 19 bases between the two ends. This CDR3 spans 19 amino acids. The germline CDR1 and CDR2 sequences are SGHAT and FQNNGV. CDR3 nucleotide sequence: TGTGCCAGCAGCTTAGGAGGCTTTACGCGGGAAGACTCCTACAATGAGCAGTTCTTC. Its protein is CASSLGGFTREDSYNEQFF.

The genes are TRBV13 and TRBJ2-5, with no clear D. The CDR3 sequence is 11 residues long. The germline V gene has CDR1 PRHDT and CDR2 FYEKMQ (reference sequence). V lost 10 bases to trimming and J lost 5 bases, with 11 bases between them. In nucleotides, the CDR3 is TGTGCCACCCGCGCTGTGGAGACCCAGTACTTC. Amino acid sequence: CATRAVETQYF.

The chain recombines TRBV11-3 with TRBJ2-1; 7 nucleotides match TRBD1. J was trimmed by 8 bases and V by 5 bases; bases with no gene match: 6. The CDR3 covers 13 residues. From germline, CDR1 is SGHNT and CDR2 YENEEA. CDR3: CASSALGGDEQFF. The CDR3 DNA reads TGTGCCAGCAGCGCCTTAGGGGGCGATGAGCAGTTCTTC.

The chain has TRBV2 and TRBJ1-5; tentatively, D is TRBD1 (6 bases). V lost 6 bases to trimming and J lost 4 bases, with 10 bases between them. This CDR3 contains 13 residues. Germline V gives CDR1 SNHLY, CDR2 FYNNEI. In DNA, the CDR3 is TGTGCCAGCAGCGACCAGGGGAATCAGCCCCAGCATTTT. Translation gives CASSDQGNQPQHF.

The V and J genes are TRBV29-1 and TRBJ2-1; TRBD2 matches 13 bases. This CDR3 is 13 amino acids long. Germline CDR1 SQVTM, CDR2 ANQGSEA. Trimming removed 6 bases from V and 8 bases from J; junction bases left unmatched: 4. The DNA of the CDR3 is TGCAGCGTGAGACTAGCGGGAGGCGATGAGCAGTTCTTC. Translated, it gives CSVRLAGGDEQFF.

This chain uses TRBV11-2 with TRBJ2-2, with TRBD2 matching over 12 bases. Unmatched junction bases numbered 3, after V lost 1 base and J lost 9 bases. The CDR3 spans 15 residues. CDR1 is SGHAT, CDR2 FQNNGV, per germline. The CDR3 region is CASSLVRTSGRELFF. The CDR3 DNA reads as TGTGCCAGCAGCTTAGTAAGGACTAGCGGGAGGGAGCTGTTTTTT. Full variable domain (outside the CDR3, taken from reference TRBV11-2 and TRBJ2-2): EAGVAQSPRYKIIEKRQSVAFWCNPISGHATLYWYQQILGQGPKLLIQFQNNGVVDDSQLPKDRFSAERLKGVDSTLKIQPAKLEDSAVYLCASSLVRTSGRELFFGEGSRLTVL.

The chain joins TRBV28 to TRBJ1-5; D not resolved. Deletions cut 3 bases from V and 9 bases from J, with 12 bases between. Germline assignment: CDR1 MDHEN and CDR2 SYDVKM. This CDR3 is 13 amino acids long. The CDR3 coding sequence is TGTGCCAGCAGTTTGGTCTTTGGGAGGCCCCAGCATTTT. Its protein product is CASSLVFGRPQHF.

A single count supports this clone. The chain uses TRBV7-9 and TRBJ1-5; D gene uncertain. CDR3 length: 12 residues. Germline CDR1 and CDR2: SEHNR and FQNEAQ (reference sequence). Trimming cost V 4 bases and J 9 bases, with 10 bases left between them. CDR3 bases: TGTGCCAGCAGCTCGGTTCAGCGGCCCCAGCATTTT. Its protein is CASSSVQRPQHF. Full variable domain (rest looked up from reference TRBV7-9 and TRBJ1-5): DTGVSQNPRHKITKRGQNVTFRCDPISEHNRLYWYRQTLGQGPEFLTYFQNEAQLEKSRLLSDRFSAERPKGSFSTLEIQRTEQGDSAMYLCASSSVQRPQHFGDGTRLSIL.

This clone was counted once. CDR3 in amino acids: CSVGLAGDEQFF. The CDR3, as DNA: TGCAGCGTTGGCCTAGCGGGTGATGAGCAGTTCTTC. The rearrangement links TRBV29-1 to TRBJ2-1, with 8 bases aligning to TRBD2. The CDR3 has 12 amino acids. Germline assignment: CDR1 SQVTM and CDR2 ANQGSEA. Trimming took 4 bases from V and 8 from J; bases not matched to a gene: 4.

In this sample, this clone turned up once. The sample contains more than one DNA sequence encoding this CDR3. The chain joins TRBV27 to TRBJ1-1, with 7 nucleotides matching TRBD1. Germline CDR1 reads MNHEY; CDR2 reads SMNVEV (reference sequence). V shed 5 bases and J 0 bases; nucleotides not matched to a gene: 3. CDR3 length: 14 amino acids. CDR3 coding DNA: TGTGCCAGCAGTCGACAGGGCATGAACACTGAAGCTTTCTTT. Translation: CASSRQGMNTEAFF.

The chain uses TRBV27 and TRBJ1-1; D possibly corresponds to TRBD1 (5 bases). The germline V gene encodes CDR1 MNHEY and CDR2 SMNVEV (reference sequence). CDR3 size: 16 residues. Trimming pared 3 bases from V and 0 bases from J, leaving 14 bases between. As DNA, the CDR3 is TGTGCCAGCAGTTTTTTGGGGGGGAGGATGAACACTGAAGCTTTCTTT. Amino acids: CASSFLGGRMNTEAFF.

The chain is built from TRBV4-1 and TRBJ2-1; 9 bases are shared with TRBD1. The CDR3 runs to 14 residues. CDR1 MGHRA and CDR2 YSYEKL come from the germline V gene. V was clipped by 2 bases and J by 9 bases; unmatched bases: 5. DNA of the CDR3: TGCGCCAGCAGCCAATCAAACAGGGGGCTTGAGCAGTTCTTC. Its translation is CASSQSNRGLEQFF.

The chain couples TRBV2 to TRBJ2-3; tentative D call: TRBD1 (6 bases). This CDR3 has 13 amino acids. V gave up 7 bases and J gave up 6 bases, with 14 bases separating them. The germline V gene has CDR1 SNHLY and CDR2 FYNNEI. The CDR3 DNA sequence: TGTGCCAGCAAGGGGGTCCAACCCGATACGCAGTATTTT. It codes for CASKGVQPDTQYF.

The chain has TRBV19 and TRBJ1-5; D unresolved. The CDR3 consists of 14 residues. Trimming removed 10 bases at V and 1 base at J, with 14 bases between. Germline CDR1 is LNHDA and CDR2 is SQIVND (reference sequence). As DNA, the CDR3 is TGTGCCACCCGGGTCCACGGGAGCAATCAGCCCCAGCATTTT. Protein sequence: CATRVHGSNQPQHF.

This chain links TRBV28 with TRBJ2-1, with TRBD2 identical over 13 bases. The CDR3 is 15 amino acids. Germline values: CDR1 MDHEN, CDR2 SYDVKM. V lost 5 bases and J lost 5; bases outside the gene matches: 3. CDR3 region: CASSHGTSGNNEQFF. The CDR3 coding sequence is TGTGCCAGCAGTCACGGGACTAGCGGGAACAATGAGCAGTTCTTC.

The gene calls are TRBV7-2 and TRBJ2-3; 10 positions match TRBD2. The CDR3 extends over 18 amino acids. Germline-derived CDR1 and CDR2 are SGHTA and FQGNSA. The V and J ends lost 0 bases and 1 base, in that order; junction bases with no gene match: 7. The CDR3 sequence: CASSLALTSGIGTDTQYF. The CDR3 DNA sequence: TGTGCCAGCAGCTTAGCCCTCACTAGCGGGATTGGCACAGATACGCAGTATTTT.